Detailed here is one T cell receptor beta chain. At least ten counts were recorded for this clonotype. The specificity of this receptor is unknown. No qualities accompany the bases; no much larger clone lies one base away. The CDR3 spans 15 residues, from the cysteine through the phenylalanine. Only CDR3 DNA is held: 45 bases, read in frame from base 1. The germline V end is reduced by 3 bases and the J end by 1 base; junction bases left unmatched: 1. For CDR1 and CDR2, the germline V gene lists MDHEN and SYDVKM. This sample is part of a study of T cells in Graves' hyperthyroidism and ophthalmopathy (dated by TCRdb to about 2019). Concerning the study at large: Peripheral blood was collected at initial diagnosis, before any treatment. To identify distinguishing TCR V-J signatures, a discovery cohort of some 100 patients was used, comprising 40 to 45 with Graves' ophthalmopathy and some 57 with stable Graves' hyperthyroidism. Prospective prediction of ophthalmopathy was tested in an independent validation cohort consisting of 18 to 20 hyperthyroidism patients and 17 patients who later progressed to ophthalmopathy. The approximately 100 discovery patients were divided at random into training and test sets in a 7:3 ratio. In addition, the study compared T-cell repertoires in thyroid tissue and in blood from several Graves' hyperthyroidism patients. Following sampling, methimazole starting at 30 mg daily was given to hyperthyroidism patients, and high-dose intravenous methylprednisolone was given to ophthalmopathy patients. According to the paper, TCR Vbeta CDR3 sequencing was carried out on 135 peripheral blood samples, which came from over 40 ophthalmopathy, around 75 hyperthyroidism and approximately 17 progressor patients.

Hyperthyroidism patients were newly diagnosed, had a disease duration of under 2 months, and were aged 18 to 65 years. Any patient with an uncontrolled infection, another autoimmune disease, pregnancy or lactation was excluded. Diagnoses relied on clinical symptoms, serum thyroxine and TRAb, thyroid ultrasound and orbital computed tomography. For progressor patients, blood was drawn at the first diagnosis of hyperthyroidism, before any ophthalmopathy symptoms had appeared. PBMCs were separated from roughly 10 ml of fresh peripheral blood using Ficoll-Paque density gradient centrifugation. Progressor patients were defined as those initially diagnosed with Graves' hyperthyroidism in whom ophthalmopathy developed during follow-up. Total RNA was extracted with Trizol reagent, and quality was checked on an Agilent 2100 Bioanalyzer. What the work shows at the level of the full study, not this receptor alone: In validation, progression to ophthalmopathy was predicted by the model with 65% to 71% sensitivity and 72.22% specificity, a median of roughly six months before onset. A model built on a 13 V-J signature distinguished ophthalmopathy from stable hyperthyroidism, reaching 87.88% sensitivity and around 81% specificity in cross-validation and 80%/75% in testing. No statistical method was used to set the sample size in advance, and investigators knew the group allocation. Blood samples also contained most of the expanded thyroid clonotypes (frequency above 0.001), which suggests that blood repertoires may reflect thyroid immune responses.

The TCR beta CDR3 regions were amplified from RNA transcripts. For the first round of RT-PCR on the TCR CDR3, the HTBI primer set was used together with the Qiagen OneStep RT-PCR kit. Libraries were constructed in a second round of multiplex PCR, after which size selection and purification were performed. The libraries were sequenced on an Illumina HiSeq2000 using paired-end 100 bp reads. Per the authors' processing: SOAPnuke was used to process the raw data, removing reads that contained adapters or uncalled bases, had a mean Phred below 15, or lacked an exact match to the constant primer or identifier. COPE v1.2.5 was used to merge the high-quality paired reads, and each unique nucleotide sequence was defined as a clonotype. MiTCR v1.1 was used to align the clonotypes against IMGT TRBV, TRBD and TRBJ reference segments. Only V-J combinations with frequency above 0.0001, covering 99% to 99.2% of repertoires, were analysed. A TCS score was defined as the ratio between F50 (clonal expansion) and ExV (chaos), using BLOSUM62-based TCRdist between CDR3 peptides within each V-J. Welch's t-statistics and random forest reduced roughly 530 V-J features to 13, which were used in a naive Bayes classifier (R e1071). TCRdb reanalyzed the raw reads on its own, using fastp at Q25 for trimming and MiXCR for clone calling, and kept in-frame beta chains. One record per CDR3 amino acid sequence lists the most common genes and DNA. The V and J calls were not made by the authors but by TCRdb's processing. Here the sample has about 360,000 distinct CDR3 sequences; 15% to 19% occur a single time. Around a quarter of the sample is in the top ten clones.

The sequencing sample was made of blood. This sequence uses TRBV28 and TRBJ2-1; 9 central bases correspond to TRBD2. This sequence was found in a woman younger than 35 with Graves' hyperthyroidism that later progressed to Graves' ophthalmopathy. The CDR3 is CASSLAGGSYNEQFF. At the DNA level, the sequence is TGTGCCAGCAGTTTGGCGGGAGGGTCCTACAATGAGCAGTTCTTC.